Listed below are T cell receptor beta chains from one sample, sequenced in a study of shared clonotypes between healthy human individuals. The repertoire was sequenced with immunoSEQ multiplex PCR; TCRdb's copy has only in-frame clones and lacks some. The sample shows roughly 2 million clones, almost 96% of them seen only once. The material sequenced was naive CD4+ T cells sorted from blood. The receptors stem from a young man in good health. Each CDR3 is given with its conserved first and last residue. Fields, in order: clone size, J gene, CDR3 length, V gene, D gene, CDR3 protein, CDR3 DNA. D genes are given only for firm matches. Some rows have no size entry. The others give once, few or many, or a class for an expanded clone.

>.|TRBJ2-7|15|TRBV11-2|TRBD1
CASTRTGTHSYEQYF
TGTGCCAGCACCCGGACAGGGACTCATTCCTACGAGCAGTACTTC
>once|TRBJ2-1|11|TRBV10-3|.
CAISVGGDQFF
TGTGCCATCAGTGTGGGGGGTGATCAGTTCTTC
>.|TRBJ1-4|15|TRBV7-9|TRBD1
CASSLGDRVGEKLFF
TGTGCCAGCAGCTTGGGGGACAGGGTGGGCGAAAAACTGTTTTTT
>.|TRBJ2-1|15|TRBV5-1|TRBD2
CASSSSGGSYNEQFF
TGCGCCAGCAGCAGCAGCGGGGGATCCTACAATGAGCAGTTCTTC
>once|TRBJ1-5|14|TRBV18|.
CASSPDPNLQPQHF
TGTGCCAGCTCACCTGACCCTAATCTACAGCCCCAGCATTTT
>.|TRBJ1-1|13|TRBV2|.
CASRAEENTEAFF
TGTGCCAGCAGGGCAGAGGAGAACACTGAAGCTTTCTTT
>.|TRBJ1-1|16|TRBV19|.
CASTHSRGSLNTEAFF
TGTGCCAGTACCCACTCGAGGGGGAGCCTGAACACTGAAGCTTTCTTT
>.|TRBJ1-3|16|TRBV6-5|.
CASRSYGGVAGNTIYF
TGTGCCAGCCGTTCTTACGGTGGGGTCGCCGGAAACACCATATATTTT
>.|TRBJ1-4|14|TRBV28|.
CASSSPVTNEKLFF
TGTGCCAGCAGTTCCCCTGTGACTAATGAAAAACTGTTTTTT
>.|TRBJ2-7|12|TRBV29-1|.
CSVESATYEQYF
TGCAGCGTTGAATCTGCTACCTACGAGCAGTACTTC
>.|TRBJ1-1|13|TRBV7-3|.
CASSLMEGTEAFF
TGTGCCAGCAGCTTAATGGAAGGGACTGAAGCTTTCTTT
>.|TRBJ2-1|15|TRBV6-5|TRBD2
CASSYEAGGWNEQFF
TGTGCCAGCAGTTACGAAGCGGGAGGGTGGAATGAGCAGTTCTTC
>.|TRBJ1-1|14|TRBV4-1|.
CASRPTGKNTEAFF
TGCGCCAGCAGACCTACAGGGAAGAACACTGAAGCTTTCTTT
>.|TRBJ2-3|17|TRBV9|TRBD2
CASSVAGLAGGTDTQYF
TGTGCCAGCAGCGTAGCAGGACTAGCGGGAGGCACAGATACGCAGTATTTT
>.|TRBJ1-1|16|TRBV5-1|.
CASSLGQSHMNTEAFF
TGCGCCAGCAGCTTGGGGCAGTCCCACATGAACACTGAAGCTTTCTTT
>.|TRBJ2-6|13|TRBV7-2|.
CASRQSRANVLTF
TGTGCCAGCAGACAAAGTCGGGCCAACGTCCTGACTTTC
>.|TRBJ1-1|14|TRBV29-1|.
CSVEPGALNTEAFF
TGCAGCGTTGAGCCAGGGGCTTTGAACACTGAAGCTTTCTTT
>.|TRBJ1-4|14|TRBV6-6|.
CASRRSNTNEKLFF
TGTGCCAGCAGGCGCAGCAATACTAATGAAAAACTGTTTTTT
>.|TRBJ2-7|14|TRBV7-2|.
CASSLEPKAYEQYF
TGTGCCAGCAGCTTAGAGCCGAAGGCCTACGAGCAGTACTTC
>once|TRBJ1-1|15|TRBV18|.
CASSPDHQGNTEAFF
TGTGCCAGCTCGCCTGACCACCAGGGGAACACTGAAGCTTTCTTT
>.|TRBJ2-3|14|TRBV6-1|.
CASSAVGGPDTQYF
TGTGCCAGCAGTGCGGTGGGGGGACCAGATACGCAGTATTTT
>.|TRBJ2-5|10|TRBV20-1|.
CSGNRETQYF
TGCAGTGGTAACCGAGAGACCCAGTACTTC
>.|TRBJ2-5|16|TRBV5-1|.
CASSPTAQTLQETQYF
TGCGCCAGCTCCCCGACAGCCCAAACCTTACAAGAGACCCAGTACTTC
>.|TRBJ1-2|16|TRBV7-8|.
CASSLGPLVKRHGYTF
TGTGCCAGCAGCTTAGGGCCCTTGGTAAAAAGGCATGGCTACACCTTC
>.|TRBJ2-2|16|TRBV9|TRBD2
CASSVDSGRVTGELFF
TGTGCCAGCAGCGTAGACAGCGGGAGGGTCACCGGGGAGCTGTTTTTT
>.|TRBJ2-1|14|TRBV5-1|TRBD2
CASRTSGLYNEQFF
TGCGCCAGCAGGACTAGCGGATTATACAATGAGCAGTTCTTC
>.|TRBJ2-5|13|TRBV30|.
CAWSEGGGETQYF
TGTGCCTGGAGTGAAGGGGGGGGAGAGACCCAGTACTTC
>.|TRBJ1-5|13|TRBV30|.
CAWSKQSNQPQHF
TGTGCCTGGAGTAAACAGAGCAATCAGCCCCAGCATTTT
>.|TRBJ1-5|14|TRBV7-8|.
CASSLAGSNQPQHF
TGTGCCAGCAGCTTAGCTGGGAGCAATCAGCCCCAGCATTTT
>.|TRBJ2-1|14|TRBV4-3|.
CASSQEVAVGEQFF
TGCGCCAGCAGCCAAGAAGTCGCAGTAGGTGAGCAGTTCTTC
>.|TRBJ1-2|16|TRBV7-2|.
CASSLARSGLDYGYTF
TGTGCCAGCAGCTTAGCGCGTTCGGGGCTGGACTATGGCTACACCTTC
>.|TRBJ2-5|13|TRBV2|.
CASSDQPQETQYF
TGTGCCAGCAGTGATCAGCCGCAGGAGACCCAGTACTTC
>.|TRBJ2-4|13|TRBV6-5|TRBD1
CASSYTRGNIQYF
TGTGCCAGCAGTTACACCAGGGGGAACATTCAGTACTTC
>.|TRBJ1-5|15|TRBV28|.
CASSETGSGNQPQHF
TGTGCCAGCAGTGAAACAGGGTCGGGCAATCAGCCCCAGCATTTT
>.|TRBJ2-7|15|TRBV6-5|TRBD1
CASSYSRDSTYEQYF
TGTGCCAGCAGTTACAGTCGGGACAGTACCTACGAGCAGTACTTC
>.|TRBJ1-4|15|TRBV7-9|TRBD1
CASSSFRGEIEKLFF
TGTGCCAGCAGTAGTTTCAGGGGGGAAATTGAAAAACTGTTTTTT